Presented here are 30 T cell receptor beta chains from one specimen sequenced in a study of T cells in Graves' hyperthyroidism and ophthalmopathy. The CDR3 regions of TCR beta were amplified from RNA transcripts. The primer set for the first-round RT-PCR of the TCR CDR3 was HTBI. TCRdb recomputed calls from the multiplex PCR reads with MiXCR, one row per CDR3 protein. Of some 460,000 distinct CDR3 sequences listed, more than 15% are singletons. Sequenced material: blood. The receptors stem from a woman aged 18-29 years with Graves' hyperthyroidism.

This clonotype was counted many times. This rearrangement joins TRBV2 to TRBJ2-5; weak D call: TRBD1 (5 bases). The CDR3 extends over 13 amino acids. Germline V gene data show CDR1 as SNHLY and CDR2 as FYNNEI. Trimming took 4 bases from V and 4 from J, leaving 10 bases between them. CDR3 loop: CASSGQLGETQYF. In DNA, the CDR3 is TGTGCCAGCAGTGGACAGTTAGGAGAGACCCAGTACTTC.

The chain uses TRBV20-1 and TRBJ2-7; D may correspond to TRBD1 or TRBD2 (5 bases each). Germline V gene data show CDR1 as DFQATT and CDR2 as SNEGSKA (reference sequence). The CDR3 is made up of 14 amino acids. V was clipped by 7 bases and J by 0 bases, with 16 bases between them. CDR3 loop: CSVKRGSDSYEQYF. Written as DNA, the CDR3 is TGCAGTGTAAAGAGGGGAAGCGACTCCTACGAGCAGTACTTC.

This clonotype has at least ten counts. V gene TRBV12-3 or TRBV12-4 combines with J gene TRBJ2-7; D tentatively reads TRBD1 or TRBD2 (5 bases each). The CDR3 consists of 13 residues. V lost 4 bases and J 2 bases, leaving 9 bases between the germline ends. The CDR3 loop reads CASSWGITYEQYF. CDR3 in DNA: TGTGCCAGCAGTTGGGGGATCACCTACGAGCAGTACTTC.

CDR3 in DNA: TGCGCCAGCAGTGGGATCCCGGGCAACTATGGCTACACCTTC. It is translated as CASSGIPGNYGYTF. The chain uses TRBV5-1 and TRBJ1-2; no clear D gene. Germline V gene sequence: CDR1 SGHRS, CDR2 YFSETQ. The V end lost 5 bases, the J end lost 2 bases, and 13 bases lay between the germline ends. This CDR3 has 14 amino acids. The full variable domain, with the rest looked up from reference TRBV5-1 and TRBJ1-2, is KAGVTQTPRYLIKTRGQQVTLSCSPISGHRSVSWYQQTPGQGLQFLFEYFSETQRNKGNFPGRFSGRQFSNSRSEMNVSTLELGDSALYLCASSGIPGNYGYTFGSGTRLTVV.

The rearrangement joins TRBV3-1 to TRBJ2-1; the match to TRBD1 covers 8 bases. Germline assignment: CDR1 LGHDT and CDR2 YNNKEL (reference sequence). With 7 bases clipped from V and 7 bases from J, the junction kept 12 bases outside the gene matches. This CDR3 contains 15 residues. The DNA for the CDR3 is TGTGCCAGCACCTACAACAGGGGGACGCCGAATGAGCAGTTCTTC. It codes for CASTYNRGTPNEQFF.

V gene TRBV20-1 combines with J gene TRBJ1-5; no definite D call. The ends were cut back, 5 bases at V and 4 bases at J, with 15 bases in the middle. This CDR3 spans 14 amino acids. Looked up from germline, CDR1 is DFQATT and CDR2 is SNEGSKA (reference sequence). CDR3 nucleotides: TGCAGTGCTCGCTACGGGGTTTCGAATCAGCCCCAGCATTTT. Protein sequence: CSARYGVSNQPQHF.

This chain uses TRBV6-5 with TRBJ2-3; perhaps D is TRBD1 or TRBD2 (7 bases each). Germline V gene data show CDR1 as MNHEY and CDR2 as SVGAGI. CDR3 length equals 15 residues. With 0 bases removed from V and 9 bases from J, the gap between germline ends came to 16 bases. CDR3 in amino acids: CASSYSKGARGTQYF. The CDR3 DNA follows: TGTGCCAGCAGTTACTCCAAGGGGGCGCGGGGGACGCAGTATTTT.

This clonotype was picked up many times. This rearrangement joins TRBV3-1 to TRBJ1-5, with D uncertain. Trimming cost V 0 bases and J 2 bases, with 11 bases left between them. The germline V gene encodes CDR1 LGHDT and CDR2 YNNKEL (reference sequence). The CDR3 is 16 amino acids. The CDR3 spells CASSQDSGSGNQPQHF. In DNA, the CDR3 is TGTGCCAGCAGCCAAGACTCCGGAAGTGGCAATCAGCCCCAGCATTTT. The entire variable domain, with the rest obtained from reference TRBV3-1 and TRBJ1-5, is as follows: DTAVSQTPKYLVTQMGNDKSIKCEQNLGHDTMYWYKQDSKKFLKIMFSYNNKELIINETVPNRFSPKSPDKAHLNLHINSLELGDSAVYFCASSQDSGSGNQPQHFGDGTRLSIL.

This clonotype was recorded at least ten times. This rearrangement joins TRBV28 to TRBJ2-1; TRBD2 aligns across 8 bases. The length of the CDR3 is 14 residues. Germline assignment: CDR1 MDHEN and CDR2 SYDVKM. The junction had 7 bases not matched to a gene; V was cut back by 6 bases and J by 6 bases. The CDR3, as DNA: TGTGCCAGCAGCCCGGGACTAGACCTCAATGAGCAGTTCTTC. Amino acids: CASSPGLDLNEQFF.

This clonotype was picked up a small number of times. DNA for the CDR3: TGCAGTGCTCAGCACGGACATAACTATGGCTACACCTTC. It codes for CSAQHGHNYGYTF. This sequence joins TRBV20-1 and TRBJ1-2, with D possibly TRBD1 on 5 matching bases. In germline, CDR1 is DFQATT, CDR2 SNEGSKA (reference sequence). The CDR3 is 13 amino acids. V was clipped by 5 bases and J by 1 base, with 11 bases between them.

The chain is built from TRBV5-1 and TRBJ1-6; D might be TRBD1 (5 bases). This CDR3 comprises 15 residues. Trimming pared 5 bases from V and 7 bases from J, leaving 16 bases between. CDR1 is SGHRS and CDR2 is YFSETQ in the germline V gene. This CDR3 is CASREGYSRNSPLHF. CDR3 nucleotides: TGCGCCAGCAGGGAGGGGTATAGTCGGAATTCACCCCTCCACTTT.

The J gene is TRBJ2-3, the V gene TRBV6-1, with TRBD2 matching 7 bases. The CDR3 covers 14 residues. V shed 8 bases, J shed 0 bases, and the junction held 5 bases outside the gene matches. The germline V gene encodes CDR1 MNHNS and CDR2 SASEGT. The CDR3 bases are TGTGCCAGCGCCGGGAGGACTAGCACAGATACGCAGTATTTT. It translates to CASAGRTSTDTQYF.

This clonotype was seen repeatedly, ten times or more. The J gene is TRBJ2-7, the V gene TRBV13; TRBD2 aligns across 7 bases. Germline V gene lookup returns CDR1 PRHDT and CDR2 FYEKMQ (reference sequence). With 5 bases clipped from V and 4 bases from J, the junction kept 11 bases outside the gene matches. The CDR3 has 15 amino acids. For the CDR3, the DNA is TGTGCCAGCAGCCCCCGCTCTAGCGGATTTTACGAGCAGTACTTC. Translation gives CASSPRSSGFYEQYF.

The V and J genes are TRBV5-1 and TRBJ2-7; 10 bases fit TRBD2. Germline trimming cut 2 bases from V and 7 bases from J; bases unmatched to any gene: 12. This CDR3 has 16 amino acids. CDR1 is SGHRS, CDR2 YFSETQ, per germline. CDR3 sequence: CASSFARAGGPREQYF. The CDR3, as DNA: TGCGCCAGCAGCTTCGCAAGAGCGGGGGGGCCGAGAGAGCAGTACTTC.

The sample holds many counts of this clonotype. The rearrangement links TRBV11-2 to TRBJ2-7; TRBD1 matches 7 bases. The CDR3 totals 15 residues. The V gene end was trimmed by 5 bases and the J gene end by 3 bases; junction bases not matched to a gene: 10. Germline values: CDR1 SGHAT, CDR2 FQNNGV. The CDR3 region is CASSRERTGSYEQYF. The CDR3 nucleotides read TGTGCCAGCAGCCGAGAAAGGACAGGCAGCTACGAGCAGTACTTC.

This clonotype was detected many times. The rearrangement links TRBV2 to TRBJ2-5; 11 bases are shared with TRBD1. Germline CDR1 is SNHLY and CDR2 is FYNNEI. The CDR3 consists of 14 residues. Unmatched junction bases numbered 6, after V lost 7 bases and J lost 5 bases. In DNA form, the CDR3 reads TGTGCCAGCATGTCGGACAGGGGGCTCGAGACCCAGTACTTC. It encodes CASMSDRGLETQYF.

This clonotype was detected many times. V is TRBV12-3 or TRBV12-4 and J is TRBJ2-1, with 9 bases that match TRBD1. The CDR3 covers 15 residues. V trimming: 3 bases; J trimming: 6 bases; junction bases outside the gene matches: 6. The CDR3 sequence: CASSLGQGFGNEQFF. The CDR3 bases are TGTGCCAGCAGTTTGGGACAGGGATTCGGCAATGAGCAGTTCTTC.

V and J are TRBV7-8 and TRBJ2-3; perhaps TRBD1 as D (5 bases). V lost 8 bases and J lost 0, with 12 bases in between. This CDR3 is built from 14 residues. The V gene's germline CDR1 is SGHVS and CDR2 FQNEAQ. The CDR3 protein is CASGDGHSTDTQYF. The CDR3 DNA reads as TGTGCCAGCGGGGATGGACATAGCACAGATACGCAGTATTTT. The entire variable domain, with the rest obtained from reference TRBV7-8 and TRBJ2-3, is as follows: GAGVSQSPRYKVAKRGQDVALRCDPISGHVSLFWYQQALGQGPEFLTYFQNEAQLDKSGLPSDRFFAERPEGSVSTLKIQRTQQEDSAVYLCASGDGHSTDTQYFGPGTRLTVL.

This clonotype was found many times. The CDR3 is CASSVGQRETQYF. For the CDR3, the DNA is TGTGCCAGCAGCGTCGGACAACGGGAGACCCAGTACTTC. The chain has TRBV7-8 and TRBJ2-5, with TRBD1 as a possible D gene (5 bases). V lost 5 bases and J 5 bases, leaving 12 bases between the germline ends. Germline assignment: CDR1 SGHVS and CDR2 FQNEAQ. The CDR3 is 13 residues long. The full variable domain, with the rest looked up from reference TRBV7-8 and TRBJ2-5, is GAGVSQSPRYKVAKRGQDVALRCDPISGHVSLFWYQQALGQGPEFLTYFQNEAQLDKSGLPSDRFFAERPEGSVSTLKIQRTQQEDSAVYLCASSVGQRETQYFGPGTRLLVL.

This clonotype came up many times. The rearrangement joins TRBV29-1 to TRBJ1-1; D uncertain. The CDR3 sequence is 12 residues long. The germline V and J ends were trimmed by 4 bases and 2 bases, with 8 bases remaining between them. Germline V CDR1 and CDR2: SQVTM, ANQGSEA. CDR3 region: CSVVRSNTEAFF. The DNA for the CDR3 is TGCAGCGTTGTGCGGTCTAACACTGAAGCTTTCTTT.

This clonotype showed up just a few times. The rearrangement links TRBV6-2 or TRBV6-3 to TRBJ1-1; D is possibly TRBD1 (5 bases). V was cut by 1 base and J by 0 bases, with 9 bases left in between. This CDR3 contains 15 residues. The germline V gene has CDR1 MNHEY and CDR2 SVGEGT. In DNA, the CDR3 is TGTGCCAGCAGTTACTTCCAGGGCTTGAACACTGAAGCTTTCTTT. It translates to CASSYFQGLNTEAFF.

Ten or more counts support this clonotype. This chain uses TRBV20-1 with TRBJ2-5; tentatively, D is TRBD2 (5 bases). V lost 0 bases and J 4 bases, leaving 15 bases between the germline ends. The CDR3 consists of 15 residues. Looked up from germline, CDR1 is DFQATT and CDR2 is SNEGSKA (reference sequence). The CDR3, as DNA: TGCAGTGCTAGAGAGCCTAGCCGCTCGCCAGAGACCCAGTACTTC. This encodes CSAREPSRSPETQYF.

There are a few counts of this clonotype. V and J are TRBV3-1 and TRBJ2-7; no clear D. This CDR3 contains 13 residues. CDR1 LGHDT and CDR2 YNNKEL come from the germline V gene (reference sequence). The germline V and J ends were trimmed by 0 bases and 2 bases, with 5 bases remaining between them. In DNA, the CDR3 is TGTGCCAGCAGCCAAGACCATGCCTACGAGCAGTACTTC. The encoded protein is CASSQDHAYEQYF.

This clonotype was seen many times. V usage is TRBV6-5 and J usage is TRBJ2-1; D call uncertain. Deletions cut 0 bases from V and 6 bases from J, with 6 bases between. The CDR3 runs to 13 residues. Germline CDR1 reads MNHEY; CDR2 reads SVGAGI. The CDR3 loop reads CASSYSGTNEQFF. For the CDR3, the DNA is TGTGCCAGCAGTTACTCAGGAACCAATGAGCAGTTCTTC.

This clonotype occurred a few times. The rearrangement links TRBV20-1 to TRBJ1-4, with TRBD1 identical over 7 bases. The CDR3 extends over 17 amino acids. The J segment lost 5 bases and the V segment lost 0 bases, leaving 12 bases of the junction unmatched. Germline loops: CDR1 DFQATT, CDR2 SNEGSKA (reference sequence). The CDR3 region has the DNA TGCAGTGCTAGAGATTGGGTCCCCGGGACAGACAATGAAAAACTGTTTTTT. Its translation is CSARDWVPGTDNEKLFF.

The table lists this clonotype with many counts. The chain is built from TRBV27 and TRBJ2-7; D ambiguous. This CDR3 spans 13 amino acids. CDR1 MNHEY and CDR2 SMNVEV come from the germline V gene (reference sequence). V was trimmed by 6 bases and J by 4 bases, leaving 13 bases between them. The CDR3 loop is CASRPDPAYEQYF. Written as DNA, the CDR3 is TGTGCCAGCAGACCAGACCCGGCGTACGAGCAGTACTTC.

The chain carries TRBV6-2 or TRBV6-3 and TRBJ2-7, with D possibly TRBD2 on 6 matching bases. Germline loops: CDR1 MNHEY, CDR2 SVGEGT. This CDR3 is built from 13 residues. The V gene lost 3 bases and the J gene lost 4 bases, with 10 bases spanning the gap. CDR3 in DNA: TGTGCCAGCAGTTATTTTGCGGGGTACGAGCAGTACTTC. Translating it yields CASSYFAGYEQYF.

This clonotype was recorded at least ten times. The V and J genes are TRBV3-1 and TRBJ1-3; tentatively, D is TRBD1 (5 bases). The V gene's germline CDR1 is LGHDT and CDR2 YNNKEL (reference sequence). V was trimmed by 4 bases and J by 0 bases, leaving 16 bases between them. This CDR3 has 17 residues. CDR3 region: CASSPDETDPSGNTIYF. CDR3 nucleotides: TGTGCCAGCAGCCCCGACGAGACAGACCCCTCTGGAAACACCATATATTTT.

This chain connects TRBV19 to TRBJ1-5; D is possibly TRBD1 (6 bases). CDR3 length equals 17 residues. V dropped 0 bases and J dropped 4 bases, with 16 bases sitting between them. Germline lookup yields CDR1 LNHDA and CDR2 SQIVND (reference sequence). The CDR3 DNA reads as TGTGCCAGTAGTATAGATGGTGAGTGGAGGGGGAATCAGCCCCAGCATTTT. It yields the protein CASSIDGEWRGNQPQHF.

This clonotype has ten or more counts. V is TRBV6-1 and J is TRBJ2-4; D remains ambiguous. Germline-derived CDR1 and CDR2 are MNHNS and SASEGT. This CDR3 is built from 16 residues. Trimming took 6 bases from V and 0 from J, leaving 15 bases between them. CDR3 protein: CASRPKGRLAKNIQYF. The CDR3 region has the DNA TGTGCCAGCAGGCCCAAGGGCAGGCTAGCCAAAAACATTCAGTACTTC.